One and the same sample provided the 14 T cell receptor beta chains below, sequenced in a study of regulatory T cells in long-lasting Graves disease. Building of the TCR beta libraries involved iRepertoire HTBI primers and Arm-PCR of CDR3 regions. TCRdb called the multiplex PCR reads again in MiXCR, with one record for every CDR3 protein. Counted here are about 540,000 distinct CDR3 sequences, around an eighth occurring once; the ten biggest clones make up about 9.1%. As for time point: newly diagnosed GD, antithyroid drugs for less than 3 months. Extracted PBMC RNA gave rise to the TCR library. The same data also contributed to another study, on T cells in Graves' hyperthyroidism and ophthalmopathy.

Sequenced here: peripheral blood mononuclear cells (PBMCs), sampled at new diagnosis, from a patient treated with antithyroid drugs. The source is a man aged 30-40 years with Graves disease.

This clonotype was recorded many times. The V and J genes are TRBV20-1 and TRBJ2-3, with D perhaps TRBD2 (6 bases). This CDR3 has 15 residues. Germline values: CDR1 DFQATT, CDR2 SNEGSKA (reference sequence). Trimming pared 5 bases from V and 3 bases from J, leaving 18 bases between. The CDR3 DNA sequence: TGCAGTGCTGTCAGGCCCTTCCGGGAGACAGATACGCAGTATTTT. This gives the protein CSAVRPFRETDTQYF.

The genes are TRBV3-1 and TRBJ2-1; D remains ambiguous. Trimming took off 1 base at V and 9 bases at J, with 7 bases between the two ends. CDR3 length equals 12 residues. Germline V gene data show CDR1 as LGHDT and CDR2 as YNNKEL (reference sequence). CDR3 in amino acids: CASSQASSEQFF. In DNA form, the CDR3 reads TGTGCCAGCAGCCAAGCCAGCAGTGAGCAGTTCTTC.

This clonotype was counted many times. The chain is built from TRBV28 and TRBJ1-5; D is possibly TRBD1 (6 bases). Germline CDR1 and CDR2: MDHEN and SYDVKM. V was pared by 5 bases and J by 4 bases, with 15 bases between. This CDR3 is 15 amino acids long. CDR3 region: CASSIRTDHNQPQHF. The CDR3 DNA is TGTGCCAGCAGTATCCGGACAGACCATAATCAGCCCCAGCATTTT. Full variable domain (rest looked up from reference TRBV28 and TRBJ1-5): DVKVTQSSRYLVKRTGEKVFLECVQDMDHENMFWYRQDPGLGLRLIYFSYDVKMKEKGDIPEGYSVSREKKERFSLILESASTNQTSMYLCASSIRTDHNQPQHFGDGTRLSIL.

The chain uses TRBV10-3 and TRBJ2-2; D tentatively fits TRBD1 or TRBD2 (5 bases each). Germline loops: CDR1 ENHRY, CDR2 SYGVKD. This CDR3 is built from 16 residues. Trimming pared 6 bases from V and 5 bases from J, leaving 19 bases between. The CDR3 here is CAISLTGTVGTGELFF. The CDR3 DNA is TGTGCCATCAGCCTAACCGGGACCGTTGGGACCGGGGAGCTGTTTTTT.

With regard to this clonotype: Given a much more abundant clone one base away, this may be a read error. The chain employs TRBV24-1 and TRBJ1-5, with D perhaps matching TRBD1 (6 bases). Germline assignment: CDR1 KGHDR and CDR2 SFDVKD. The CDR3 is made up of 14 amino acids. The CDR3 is CVTSAGDGGQPQHF. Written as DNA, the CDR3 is TGTGTCACCAGTGCAGGGGACGGGGGCCAGCCCCAGCATTTT.

CDR3 in DNA: TGTGCCAGCAGCACACTCGGATTGCTAGCGGGGAACAATGAGCAGTTCTTC. Translating it yields CASSTLGLLAGNNEQFF. This rearrangement joins TRBV4-2 to TRBJ2-1; 9 positions agree with TRBD2. There are 17 residues in the CDR3. The J segment lost 5 bases and the V segment lost 5 bases, leaving 13 bases of the junction unmatched. Germline CDR1 and CDR2: LGHNA and YNFKEQ.

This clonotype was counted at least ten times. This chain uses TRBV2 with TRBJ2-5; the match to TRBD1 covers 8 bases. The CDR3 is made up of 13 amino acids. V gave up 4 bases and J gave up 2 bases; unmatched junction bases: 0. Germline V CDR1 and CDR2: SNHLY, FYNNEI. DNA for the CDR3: TGTGCCAGCAGTGGGACAGGGCAAGAGACCCAGTACTTC. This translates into CASSGTGQETQYF.

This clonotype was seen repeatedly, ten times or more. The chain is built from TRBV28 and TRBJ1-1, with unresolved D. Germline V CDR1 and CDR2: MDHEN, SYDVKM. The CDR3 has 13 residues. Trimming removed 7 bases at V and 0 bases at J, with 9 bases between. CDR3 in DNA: TGTGCCAGCACCCGGCGACTGAACACTGAAGCTTTCTTT. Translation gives CASTRRLNTEAFF.

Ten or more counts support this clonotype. The CDR3 loop reads CASSLTPPDLFF. CDR3 DNA sequence: TGTGCCAGCAGTCTAACCCCACCGGACCTGTTTTTT. V usage is TRBV12-3 or TRBV12-4 and J usage is TRBJ1-4; D not resolved. There are 12 residues in the CDR3. Trimming removed 5 bases at V and 14 bases at J, with 15 bases between.

CDR3 sequence reads: CASTLGLAGVLYF. For the CDR3, the DNA is TGTGCCAGCACTCTGGGGCTAGCGGGAGTACTGTACTTC. The V gene is TRBV2, the J gene TRBJ2-7; TRBD2 agrees at 10 bases. This CDR3 spans 13 amino acids. Germline V lookup: CDR1 SNHLY, CDR2 FYNNEI. The V gene end was trimmed by 7 bases and the J gene end by 12 bases; junction bases not matched to a gene: 12.

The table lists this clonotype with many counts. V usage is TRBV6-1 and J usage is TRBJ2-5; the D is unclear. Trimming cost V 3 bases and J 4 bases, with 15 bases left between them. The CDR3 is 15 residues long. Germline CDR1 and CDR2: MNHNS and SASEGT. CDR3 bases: TGTGCCAGCAGTGAGTTCCTCAACTACCTAGAGACCCAGTACTTC. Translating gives CASSEFLNYLETQYF.

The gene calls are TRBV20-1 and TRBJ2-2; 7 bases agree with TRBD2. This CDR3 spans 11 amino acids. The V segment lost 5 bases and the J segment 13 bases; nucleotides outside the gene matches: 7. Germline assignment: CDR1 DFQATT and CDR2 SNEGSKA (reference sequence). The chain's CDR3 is CSAQRDSWLFF. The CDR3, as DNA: TGCAGTGCTCAGCGGGACTCCTGGCTGTTTTTT.

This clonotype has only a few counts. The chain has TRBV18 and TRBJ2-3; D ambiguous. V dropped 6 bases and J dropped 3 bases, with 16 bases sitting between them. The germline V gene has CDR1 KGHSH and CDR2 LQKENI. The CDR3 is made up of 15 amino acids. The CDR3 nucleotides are TGTGCCAGCTCGTTAAGTTCTCTGGGGACAGATACGCAGTATTTT. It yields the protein CASSLSSLGTDTQYF.

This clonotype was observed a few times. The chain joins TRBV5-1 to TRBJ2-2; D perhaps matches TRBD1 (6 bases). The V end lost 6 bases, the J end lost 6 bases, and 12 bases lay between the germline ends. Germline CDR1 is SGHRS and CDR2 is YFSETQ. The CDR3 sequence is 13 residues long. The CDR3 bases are TGCGCCAGCACCCAAAGGGGGTCCGGGGAGCTGTTTTTT. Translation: CASTQRGSGELFF.